Listed below are T cell receptor beta chains from one sample, sequenced in a study of T cell responses to AZD1222 COVID-19 vaccine. TCRdb's table, derived via immunoSEQ multiplex PCR, lists solely in-frame clones and lacks some. The table has about 68,000 clones, more than 70% seen once. The source material was peripheral blood, sampled on day 0 of AZD1222 vaccination. The receptors shown here come from an adult in good health. CDR3s include the opening cysteine and the closing phenylalanine or tryptophan. D genes are given only for firm matches. Clone size is shown for a subset of rows, as once, few, many or a class of expanded clone.

v_call	clone_size	d_call	j_call	cdr3_nt	cdr3_aa
TRBV27	once	NA	TRBJ2-3	TGTGCCAGCAGTTTTGCAGATACGCAGTATTTT	CASSFADTQYF
TRBV19	NA	NA	TRBJ2-7	TGTGCCAGTAGCTCAAAAAGTCCAGGATTCTACGAGCAGTACTTC	CASSSKSPGFYEQYF
TRBV5-4	NA	NA	TRBJ1-3	TGTGCCAGCAGCTTCCGGGACACCTCTGGAAACACCATATATTTT	CASSFRDTSGNTIYF
TRBV5-1	once	NA	TRBJ2-3	TGCGCCAGCAGCTTGGGGGTGCGGGCGCCCAGCACAGATACGCAGTATTTT	CASSLGVRAPSTDTQYF
TRBV6-4	NA	NA	TRBJ1-5	TGTGCCAGCAGTCTGGGGAGCAATCAGCCCCAGCATTTT	CASSLGSNQPQHF
TRBV14	NA	NA	TRBJ2-1	TGTGCCAGCAGCCAAGAAATAGGCTATGAGCAGTTCTTC	CASSQEIGYEQFF
TRBV28	NA	NA	TRBJ2-2	TGTGCCAGCAGTTTTTTTGCCCGAGGCGGCACCGGGGAGCTGTTTTTT	CASSFFARGGTGELFF
TRBV30	NA	NA	TRBJ2-2	TGTGCCTGGAGTGTACGGGGCGCGGACACCGGGGAGCTGTTTTTT	CAWSVRGADTGELFF
TRBV5-1	few	TRBD2	TRBJ2-7	TGCGCCAGCAGCTTGGGTGGTCTTTCTAGCGGGAGTCGCGAGCAGTACTTC	CASSLGGLSSGSREQYF
TRBV25-1	NA	TRBD2	TRBJ2-2	TGTGCCAGCAGGGGGACTAGCGGGCCCACCGGGGAGCTGTTTTTT	CASRGTSGPTGELFF
TRBV7-2	NA	TRBD1	TRBJ1-6	TGTGCCAGCAGCTTAGTAGGGGGCAGTGATTCACCCCTCCACTTT	CASSLVGGSDSPLHF
TRBV6-5	NA	NA	TRBJ1-2	TGTGCCAGCAGCGCTCTGGGGGGGGCCAGTGGCTACACCTTC	CASSALGGASGYTF
TRBV28	NA	TRBD1	TRBJ1-6	TGTGCCAGCAGCCGGGACAGGGGTTCACCCCTCCACTTT	CASSRDRGSPLHF
TRBV3-1/TRBV3-2	NA	NA	TRBJ2-5	TGTGCCAGCAGCCAGCCGGGACGGAAGCAAGAGACCCAGTACTTC	CASSQPGRKQETQYF
TRBV5-4	NA	NA	TRBJ1-6	TGTGCCAGCAGCTCTCGACAGAGCTCCTATAATTCACCCCTCCACTTT	CASSSRQSSYNSPLHF
TRBV29-1	NA	NA	TRBJ2-1	TGCAGCGTTTTGACTAGGCTCAATGAGCAGTTCTTC	CSVLTRLNEQFF
TRBV28	NA	NA	TRBJ1-6	TGTGCCAGCAGTTTATTGGGACCTAATTCACCCCTCCACTTT	CASSLLGPNSPLHF
TRBV6-5	NA	NA	TRBJ1-1	TGTGCCAGCAGTTACTCGTGGCAGGGTACTGAAGCTTTCTTT	CASSYSWQGTEAFF
TRBV19	NA	NA	TRBJ2-3	TGTGCCAGTAGTATGTGGGGCAGGCAAGGAGATACGCAGTATTTT	CASSMWGRQGDTQYF
TRBV12-3/TRBV12-4	NA	TRBD2	TRBJ2-3	TGTGCCAGCAGTTTGGGAGGGCCAGATACGCAGTATTTT	CASSLGGPDTQYF
TRBV10-1	once	NA	TRBJ1-1	TGCGCCAGCAGTGATCAAGTGACAGAGGAAGCTTTCTTT	CASSDQVTEEAFF
TRBV9	once	NA	TRBJ1-6	TGTGCCAGCAGCGTAGATGGGGGATCACCCCTCCACTTT	CASSVDGGSPLHF
TRBV28	NA	NA	TRBJ1-2	TGTGCCAGCAGCCGGGGCTTGGGAAACTATGGCTACACCTTC	CASSRGLGNYGYTF
TRBV19	NA	TRBD2	TRBJ2-5	TGTGCCAGTAGTACGAGCGGGATAGTGACCCAGTACTTC	CASSTSGIVTQYF
TRBV7-3	NA	NA	TRBJ2-1	TGTGCCAGCAGCCCATGGACTGGGGGCAATGAGCAGTTCTTC	CASSPWTGGNEQFF
TRBV6-1	NA	NA	TRBJ1-2	TGTGCCAGCAGTGAACAGTGGGGGGATGGCTACACCTTC	CASSEQWGDGYTF
TRBV6-1	NA	TRBD2	TRBJ2-5	TGTGCCAGCAGTGAAGCGATGCGGGGGGCCCAAGAGACCCAGTACTTC	CASSEAMRGAQETQYF
TRBV21-1	few	NA	TRBJ2-2	TGTGCCAGCAGCAAAGGACTAGCCGGGGAGCTGTTTTTT	CASSKGLAGELFF
TRBV7-2	NA	NA	TRBJ2-2	TGTGCCAGCAGCTTAGACAGCTACGACACCGGGGAGCTGTTTTTT	CASSLDSYDTGELFF
TRBV19	NA	NA	TRBJ2-1	TGTGCCAGTAGTACCGGACCAAGCTCCTACAATGAGCAGTTCTTC	CASSTGPSSYNEQFF
TRBV28	NA	NA	TRBJ1-1	TGTGCCAGCAGTTTATCGGGAGGGCGCACTGAAGCTTTCTTT	CASSLSGGRTEAFF